This T cell receptor (beta chain) stems from a study of blood T cell repertoires in COVID-19. Study information: Samples came from the United States, Italy and Spain, spanning acute and convalescent COVID-19. PBMCs, B-cell-depleted T cells, or T cells provided the cDNA or gDNA that made up the material.

Original handling: Estimation of nucleated cell counts relied on the amplification of reference gene primers. Assay: immunoSEQ multiplex PCR; the TCRdb copy retains only in-frame clones and omits some. V, J and clone size are taken as reported in that table, and D and trimming were inferred from the DNA itself. This table has approximately 260,000 clones, approximately 88% appearing once. Germline values: CDR1 SEHNR, CDR2 FQNEAQ (reference sequence). Trimming at V came to 6 bases and at J to 3 bases, leaving 10 bases not matched to a gene. The CDR3 is 17 amino acids. Patients from Seattle were sampled longitudinally, starting during active infection.

This TCR was recovered from a woman in her sixties or seventies with COVID-19, enrolled during active disease. The sequenced sample was peripheral blood. The chain carries TRBV7-9 and TRBJ2-3; TRBD2 agrees at 12 bases. The CDR3 bases are TGTGCCAGCAGACTTACCCGGACTAGCGGGAAAACAGATACGCAGTATTTT. Translating it yields CASRLTRTSGKTDTQYF.